These 24 T cell receptor beta chains share one sample of origin, sequenced in a study of vaccination effects on CD4 cells after COVID-19. Sequencing in the ViraFEST assay came after antigen-specific CD4+ T cells had been expanded with viral peptide pools, which were used to stimulate PBMC. Following 10 days of culture, CD4+ T cells were isolated. Among the vaccine recipients, none had a prior SARS-CoV-2 infection, and nucleocapsid antibodies were negative. No antigen is known for these receptors. TCRdb's copy holds only in-frame clones and misses some; the assay was immunoSEQ multiplex PCR. Altogether around 66,000 clones are present, about 79% being singletons, with the ten largest covering 3.5% to 4.5%. Source: CD4+ T cells from PBMCs cultured with HCoV-OC43 spike peptides, taken before COVID-19 vaccination. Subset reported: HCoV-OC43 spike overlapping peptide pool stimulation. Every receptor here comes from a human donor who received a COVID-19 vaccine.

The V gene is TRBV11-2, the J gene TRBJ2-5; the D is unclear. CDR3 size: 11 residues. Germline loops: CDR1 SGHAT, CDR2 FQNNGV. V was clipped by 3 bases and J by 3 bases, with 2 bases between them. The CDR3 loop is CASSFEETQYF. CDR3 DNA: TGTGCCAGCAGCTTTGAAGAGACCCAGTACTTC.

A single count supports this clone. V and J are TRBV9 and TRBJ2-5, with 14 nucleotides matching TRBD2. The germline V gene has CDR1 SGDLS and CDR2 YYNGEE. After removal of 3 bases from V and 4 bases from J, the junction contained 5 bases not matched to a gene. The CDR3 consists of 16 residues. CDR3 DNA: TGTGCCAGCAGCGAGGGGACTAGCGGGGGAGGAGAGACCCAGTACTTC. This sequence encodes CASSEGTSGGGETQYF.

The genes are TRBV12-5 and TRBJ1-2, with D hard to call. V lost 8 bases to trimming and J lost 2 bases, with 9 bases between them. The germline CDR1 and CDR2 sequences are LGHNT and FRNRAP. The CDR3 totals 12 residues. CDR3 sequence reads: CASKGVNYGYTF. In nucleotides, the CDR3 is TGTGCTAGTAAAGGCGTAAACTATGGCTACACCTTC.

This clone was observed a few times. The chain links TRBV4-3 to TRBJ1-6; D gene unclear. Germline assignment: CDR1 LGHNA and CDR2 YSLEER. The CDR3 runs to 14 residues. The V end lost 1 base, the J end lost 4 bases, and 5 bases lay between the germline ends. DNA for the CDR3: TGCGCCAGCAGCCAAGGACGGTATAATTCACCCCTCCACTTT. Its translation: CASSQGRYNSPLHF.

This clone is a singleton in its sample. The rearrangement uses TRBV6-4 and TRBJ1-1, with D possibly matching TRBD1 (6 bases). V lost 4 bases to trimming and J lost 8 bases, with 11 bases between them. The CDR3 runs 12 residues. Germline V gives CDR1 MRHNA, CDR2 SNTAGT. The DNA of the CDR3 is TGTGCCAGCAGTGTGGGGACACGGGAAGCTTTCTTT. The encoded protein is CASSVGTREAFF.

The chain has TRBV18 and TRBJ1-4; unclear D gene. The CDR3 runs to 13 residues. V was clipped by 1 base and J by 8 bases, with 8 bases between them. Germline CDR1 and CDR2: KGHSH and LQKENI. In nucleotides, the CDR3 is TGTGCCAGCTCACCACTCCAGTGGGAAAAACTGTTTTTT. Encoded protein: CASSPLQWEKLFF.

The CDR3 here is CASSPSGRGLNTEAFF. In DNA, the CDR3 is TGTGCCAGCTCACCATCGGGCAGGGGTTTGAACACTGAAGCTTTCTTT. This sequence joins TRBV18 and TRBJ1-1; TRBD1 is a possible D gene (6 bases). This CDR3 is 16 amino acids long. Trimming took off 2 bases at V and 0 bases at J, with 13 bases between the two ends. The germline gives CDR1 KGHSH, CDR2 LQKENI.

The sample holds a few counts of this clone. The genes are TRBV10-3 and TRBJ1-1; D unresolved. Trimming left V 8 bases short and J 4 bases short, with 11 bases between. The CDR3 length is 12 residues. Germline values: CDR1 ENHRY, CDR2 SYGVKD. CDR3 region: CAISTVTTEAFF. The CDR3 bases are TGTGCCATCTCTACAGTAACCACTGAAGCTTTCTTT.

The chain couples TRBV15 to TRBJ1-1; D may be TRBD1 (6 bases). The germline gives CDR1 LNHNV, CDR2 YYDKDF (reference sequence). V was cut by 3 bases and J by 4 bases, with 9 bases left in between. CDR3 length equals 13 residues. The chain's CDR3 is CATSSDRSTEAFF. The CDR3, as DNA: TGTGCCACCAGCAGCGACAGGAGCACTGAAGCTTTCTTT.

The rearrangement joins TRBV11-2 to TRBJ2-7; no clear D gene. Trimming removed 5 bases at V and 9 bases at J, with 17 bases between. Germline V gene sequence: CDR1 SGHAT, CDR2 FQNNGV. The CDR3 length is 13 residues. The CDR3 reads CASSLNRFLWQYV. CDR3 DNA: TGTGCCAGCAGCCTAAATCGGTTTCTCTGGCAGTACGTC.

The chain combines TRBV5-1 with TRBJ1-2; possible D gene TRBD1, 5 bases. Germline V gene data show CDR1 as SGHRS and CDR2 as YFSETQ. This CDR3 comprises 15 residues. Trimming shortened V by 0 bases and J by 5 bases, and 14 bases separated the two germline ends. CDR3 amino acids: CASSLGGPSTYGYTF. DNA of the CDR3: TGCGCCAGCAGCTTGGGGGGCCCCTCCACTTATGGCTACACCTTC.

J is TRBJ1-1 and V is TRBV18; D not certain. The CDR3 is 14 residues long. V lost 0 bases, J lost 1 base, and 6 bases lay in between. In germline, CDR1 is KGHSH, CDR2 LQKENI. Here the CDR3 DNA reads TGTGCCAGCTCACCACCTTCAGGGAACACTGAAGCTTTCTTT. It encodes CASSPPSGNTEAFF. Complete variable domain (other parts from reference TRBV18 and TRBJ1-1): NAGVMQNPRHLVRRRGQEARLRCSPMKGHSHVYWYRQLPEEGLKFMVYLQKENIIDESGMPKERFSAEFPKEGPSILRIQQVVRGDSAAYFCASSPPSGNTEAFFGQGTRLTVV.

This sequence joins TRBV12-5 and TRBJ2-5; D remains ambiguous. The CDR3 consists of 13 residues. CDR1 is LGHNT and CDR2 is FRNRAP in the germline V gene. Between the trimmed V and J ends, which lost 6 bases and 2 bases, there was a span of 10 bases. Here the CDR3 DNA reads TGTGCTAGTGGACCGGATCCGCAAGAGACCCAGTACTTC. Translated: CASGPDPQETQYF.

This chain links TRBV5-1 with TRBJ2-1; TRBD1 matches 10 bases. Germline assignment: CDR1 SGHRS and CDR2 YFSETQ. The CDR3 runs 15 residues. Trimming cost V 1 base and J 8 bases; bases outside gene matches: 6. CDR3 loop: CASSLRTGGWYEQFF. The CDR3, as DNA: TGCGCCAGCAGCTTGAGGACAGGGGGATGGTATGAGCAGTTCTTC.

This chain joins TRBV24-1 and TRBJ2-1; D possibly uses TRBD1 or TRBD2 (5 bases each). Germline V lookup: CDR1 KGHDR, CDR2 SFDVKD. This CDR3 is built from 16 residues. The germline V and J ends were trimmed by 1 base and 0 bases, with 9 bases remaining between them. The DNA for the CDR3 is TGTGCCACCAGTGATTTTCGAGGGGACTCCTACAATGAGCAGTTCTTC. Its protein is CATSDFRGDSYNEQFF.

V usage is TRBV19 and J usage is TRBJ1-5; perhaps TRBD1 as D (5 bases). Germline CDR1 and CDR2: LNHDA and SQIVND (reference sequence). This CDR3 is built from 16 residues. The V end lost 3 bases, the J end lost 3 bases, and 15 bases lay between the germline ends. The CDR3 spells CASSIGGGADNQPQHF. CDR3 in DNA: TGTGCCAGTAGTATCGGGGGAGGGGCGGACAATCAGCCCCAGCATTTT.

The V gene is TRBV6-1, the J gene TRBJ1-4, with D unclear. Trimming cost V 2 bases and J 6 bases, with 16 bases left between them. The CDR3 runs to 16 residues. The germline gives CDR1 MNHNS, CDR2 SASEGT. CDR3 sequence (DNA): TGTGCCAGCAGTGAATACAGTTTTCTAATAGATGAAAAACTGTTTTTT. This translates into CASSEYSFLIDEKLFF.

V is TRBV7-2 and J is TRBJ1-1, with 8 bases lining up with TRBD1. Germline V CDR1 and CDR2: SGHTA, FQGNSA. CDR3 size: 16 residues. The V and J ends lost 5 bases and 0 bases, in that order; junction bases with no gene match: 8. CDR3 region: CASSKKDRGLNTEAFF. The DNA of the CDR3 is TGTGCCAGCAGCAAAAAAGACAGGGGTTTGAACACTGAAGCTTTCTTT. Using reference TRBV7-2 and TRBJ1-1 for the parts outside the CDR3, the full variable domain is GAGVSQSPSNKVTEKGKDVELRCDPISGHTALYWYRQSLGQGLEFLIYFQGNSAPDKSGLPSDRFSAERTGGSVSTLTIQRTQQEDSAVYLCASSKKDRGLNTEAFFGQGTRLTVV.

The rearrangement links TRBV21-1 to TRBJ2-7; whether TRBD2, the table's D call, matches the DNA was not checked. TRBV21-1 is a listed pseudogene. The CDR3 is 18 residues long. CDR3 in DNA: TGTGCCAGCAGCAAAGAGGCGGGGGGCCACTCCCGAACCTACGAGCAGTACGTC. Its protein is CASSKEAGGHSRTYEQYV.

This chain links TRBV5-1 with TRBJ2-3, with 7 bases fitting TRBD1. V shed 3 bases, J shed 2 bases, and the junction held 6 bases outside the gene matches. Germline CDR1 SGHRS, CDR2 YFSETQ. This CDR3 is built from 15 residues. The CDR3 region has the DNA TGCGCCAGCAGCTCCCTGACAGGGAACACAGATACGCAGTATTTT. Amino acid sequence: CASSSLTGNTDTQYF.

As concerns this clone: Its ends do not fully match the called genes, so a read error is possible. This sequence joins TRBV7-2 and TRBJ2-1; no firm D call. There are 15 residues in the CDR3. Germline CDR1 reads SGHTA; CDR2 reads FQGNSA. CDR3 sequence: CASRLTISPYNERFF. The CDR3 nucleotides read TGTGCCAGCAGACTCACAATTTCCCCTTACAATGAGCGGTTCTTC.

The genes are TRBV3-1 (or the pseudogene TRBV3-2) and TRBJ1-6; D gene uncertain. CDR3 length: 14 amino acids. The germline CDR1 and CDR2 sequences are LGHDT and YNNKEL (reference sequence). V was clipped by 1 base and J by 8 bases, with 9 bases between them. The CDR3 sequence is CASSQVAEDSPLHF. The CDR3 DNA is TGTGCCAGCAGCCAAGTTGCCGAGGATTCACCCCTCCACTTT.

The CDR3: CATARPLTDTQYF. CDR3 sequence (DNA): TGTGCCACCGCCCGACCTCTCACAGATACGCAGTATTTT. J is TRBJ2-3 and V is TRBV12-3 or TRBV12-4; D not resolved. The V end lost 10 bases, the J end lost 2 bases, and 13 bases lay between the germline ends. There are 13 residues in the CDR3.

This chain connects TRBV15 to TRBJ2-5; D gene unclear. Germline CDR1 and CDR2: LNHNV and YYDKDF (reference sequence). The V gene lost 3 bases and the J gene lost 5 bases, with 13 bases spanning the gap. This CDR3 spans 14 amino acids. The CDR3 loop reads CATSRTPGEETQYF. In DNA, the CDR3 is TGTGCCACCAGCAGGACCCCAGGCGAGGAGACCCAGTACTTC.